What follows is one TCR beta chain and its context. The germline V and J ends were trimmed by 2 bases and 5 bases, with 12 bases remaining between them. The CDR3 spans 13 residues. Germline V gene lookup returns CDR1 SQVTM and CDR2 ANQGSEA. Single viable CD3+CD4+CD8-CD45RO+ cells were sorted as the memory CD4+ T cells. In the original workflow: After removing out-of-frame reads, around 2 million distinct TCRbeta sequences remained. Assay used: immunoSEQ multiplex PCR; TCRdb lists only in-frame clones, some missing. That table supplies the V and J calls and clone size; D and trimming were determined from the DNA. The sample comprises about 56,000 clones, roughly 82% of which are singletons, and approximately 0.44% rests with the top ten. The data were obtained in a study of memory CD4+ T cells and cytomegalovirus serostatus. Study-wide background: This sample comes from healthy Belgian adults, 9 CMV seropositive, some 22 seronegative.

The rearrangement joins TRBV29-1 to TRBJ2-5; D uncertain. This clonotype was obtained from an adult in good health and CMV-seronegative. The sample taken for sequencing was memory CD4+ T cells from blood. This chain's CDR3 is CSVEFGIWETQYF. The CDR3 nucleotides read TGCAGCGTTGAATTTGGGATTTGGGAGACCCAGTACTTC.